This T cell receptor (beta chain) originates from a study of identifying expanded T cells in peripheral blood. Profiling relied on immunoSEQ multiplex PCR, and the TCRdb table lists in-frame clones only, not all of them. Among 90,000 to 110,000 clones listed, roughly nine tenths were seen once. Trimming stripped 1 base from V and 6 bases from J, with 15 bases between. Germline CDR1 reads SGHDT; CDR2 reads YYEEEE. CDR3 size: 15 residues. Study-level points and caveats: Across healthy donors, higher total template counts meant significantly greater roughly 2-week count variance. Over around two and four weeks, about 15 and 18 clones changed, versus roughly 1.2 between replicates.

In regard to this clone: Antigen specificity is unknown.

No infections or other immune events were documented during collection. Sequencing input: blood. V gene TRBV5-6 combines with J gene TRBJ2-3; D is unclear. The clonotype was recovered from a person aged 18 to 69 in good health. Here the CDR3 reads CASSLRQFRRDTQYF. CDR3 DNA: TGTGCCAGCAGCTTGAGGCAATTCAGACGGGATACGCAGTATTTT.